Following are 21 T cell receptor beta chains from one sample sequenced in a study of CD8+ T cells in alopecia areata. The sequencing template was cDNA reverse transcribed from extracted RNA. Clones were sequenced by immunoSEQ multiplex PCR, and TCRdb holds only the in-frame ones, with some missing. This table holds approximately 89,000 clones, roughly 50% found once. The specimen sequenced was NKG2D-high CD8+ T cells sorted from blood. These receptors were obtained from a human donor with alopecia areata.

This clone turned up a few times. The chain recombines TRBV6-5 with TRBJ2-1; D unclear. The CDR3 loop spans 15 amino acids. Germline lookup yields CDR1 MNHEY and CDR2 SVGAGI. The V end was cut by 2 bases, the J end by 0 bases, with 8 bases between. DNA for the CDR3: TGTGCCAGCAGTTACGAAGAGAACTCCTACAATGAGCAGTTCTTC. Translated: CASSYEENSYNEQFF.

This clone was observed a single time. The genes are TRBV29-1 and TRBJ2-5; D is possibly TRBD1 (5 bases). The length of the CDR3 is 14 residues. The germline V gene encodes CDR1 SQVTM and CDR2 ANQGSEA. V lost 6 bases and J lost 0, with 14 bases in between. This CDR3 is CSVGPTAYQETQYF. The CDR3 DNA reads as TGCAGCGTGGGTCCGACAGCTTACCAAGAGACCCAGTACTTC.

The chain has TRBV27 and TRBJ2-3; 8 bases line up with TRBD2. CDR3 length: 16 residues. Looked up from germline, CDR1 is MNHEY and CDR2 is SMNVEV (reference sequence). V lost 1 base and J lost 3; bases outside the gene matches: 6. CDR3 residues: CASSLYGGGITDTQYF. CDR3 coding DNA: TGTGCCAGCAGTTTATACGGCGGGGGGATTACAGATACGCAGTATTTT.

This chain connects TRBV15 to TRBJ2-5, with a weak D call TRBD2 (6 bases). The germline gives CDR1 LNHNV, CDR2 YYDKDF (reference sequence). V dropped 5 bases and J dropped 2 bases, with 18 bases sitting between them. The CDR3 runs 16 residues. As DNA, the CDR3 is TGTGCCACCAGCGTACCAGGGTTTGGAGGGCAAGAGACCCAGTACTTC. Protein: CATSVPGFGGQETQYF.

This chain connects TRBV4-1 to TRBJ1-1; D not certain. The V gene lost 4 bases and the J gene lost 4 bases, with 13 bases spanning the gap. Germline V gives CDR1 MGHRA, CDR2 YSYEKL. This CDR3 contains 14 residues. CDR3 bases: TGCGCCAGCAGCCTACTCGAGATGGGCACTGAAGCTTTCTTT. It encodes CASSLLEMGTEAFF.

The CDR3 loop is CASSVGSGTREKLFF. CDR3 nucleotides: TGTGCCAGCAGCGTAGGTTCAGGGACACGCGAAAAACTGTTTTTT. The chain joins TRBV9 to TRBJ1-4; D may be TRBD1 (6 bases). V was shortened by 0 bases and J by 8 bases, with 14 bases between the two germline ends. Germline CDR1 is SGDLS and CDR2 is YYNGEE. The CDR3 spans 15 residues. Based on the CDR3 plus reference TRBV9 and TRBJ1-4, the full variable domain is DSGVTQTPKHLITATGQRVTLRCSPRSGDLSVYWYQQSLDQGLQFLIQYYNGEERAKGNILERFSAQQFPDLHSELNLSSLELGDSALYFCASSVGSGTREKLFFGSGTQLSVL.

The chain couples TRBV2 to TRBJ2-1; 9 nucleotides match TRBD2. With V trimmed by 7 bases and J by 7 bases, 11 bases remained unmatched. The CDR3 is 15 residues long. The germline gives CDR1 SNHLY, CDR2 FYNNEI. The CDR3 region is CASTPLAGGRNEQFF. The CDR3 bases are TGTGCCAGCACTCCTCTCGCGGGGGGGCGAAATGAGCAGTTCTTC.

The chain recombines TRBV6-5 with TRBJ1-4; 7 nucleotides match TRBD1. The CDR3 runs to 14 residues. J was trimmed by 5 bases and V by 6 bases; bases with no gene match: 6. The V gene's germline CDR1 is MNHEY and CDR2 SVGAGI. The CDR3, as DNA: TGTGCCAGCAGAAGGGACAGAAGGAATGAAAAACTGTTTTTT. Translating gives CASRRDRRNEKLFF.

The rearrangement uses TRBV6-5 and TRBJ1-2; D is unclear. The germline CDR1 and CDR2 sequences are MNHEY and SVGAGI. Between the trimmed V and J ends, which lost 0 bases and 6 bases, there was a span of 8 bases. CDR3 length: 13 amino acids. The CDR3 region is CASSYSISDGYTF. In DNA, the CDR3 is TGTGCCAGCAGTTACTCGATCTCGGATGGCTACACCTTC.

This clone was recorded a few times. CDR3 sequence (DNA): TGCAGCGTTGAAGATGGGGCTAGCGGGGGGAACCAAGAGACCCAGTACTTC. It codes for CSVEDGASGGNQETQYF. This chain links TRBV29-1 with TRBJ2-5, with 11 bases fitting TRBD2. There are 17 residues in the CDR3. Trimming took 0 bases from V and 0 from J; bases not matched to a gene: 6. Germline loops: CDR1 SQVTM, CDR2 ANQGSEA.

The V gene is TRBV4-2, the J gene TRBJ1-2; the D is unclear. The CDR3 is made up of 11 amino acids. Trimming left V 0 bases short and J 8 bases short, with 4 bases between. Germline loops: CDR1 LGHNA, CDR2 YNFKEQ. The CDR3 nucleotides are TGTGCCAGCAGCCAAGAAGGCGGCTACACCTTC. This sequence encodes CASSQEGGYTF.

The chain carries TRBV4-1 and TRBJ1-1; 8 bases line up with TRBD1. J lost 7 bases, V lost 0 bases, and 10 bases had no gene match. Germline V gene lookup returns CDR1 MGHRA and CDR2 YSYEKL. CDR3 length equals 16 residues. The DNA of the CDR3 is TGCGCCAGCAGCCAAGAAAGATCACAGGGGGAAGGTGAAGCTTTCTTT. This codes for CASSQERSQGEGEAFF.

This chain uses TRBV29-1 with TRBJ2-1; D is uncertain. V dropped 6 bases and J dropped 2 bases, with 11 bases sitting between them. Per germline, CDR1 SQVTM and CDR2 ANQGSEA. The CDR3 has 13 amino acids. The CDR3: CSVKPGAYNEQFF. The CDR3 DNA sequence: TGCAGCGTGAAACCTGGGGCCTACAATGAGCAGTTCTTC.

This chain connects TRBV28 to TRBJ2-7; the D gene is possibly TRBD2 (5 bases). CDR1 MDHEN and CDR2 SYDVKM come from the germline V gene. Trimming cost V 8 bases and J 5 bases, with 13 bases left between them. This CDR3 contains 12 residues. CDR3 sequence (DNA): TGTGCCAGCGGCGGACTTTCCGACGAGCAGTACTTC. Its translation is CASGGLSDEQYF. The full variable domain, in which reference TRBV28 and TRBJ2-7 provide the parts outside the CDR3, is DVKVTQSSRYLVKRTGEKVFLECVQDMDHENMFWYRQDPGLGLRLIYFSYDVKMKEKGDIPEGYSVSREKKERFSLILESASTNQTSMYLCASGGLSDEQYFGPGTRLTVT.

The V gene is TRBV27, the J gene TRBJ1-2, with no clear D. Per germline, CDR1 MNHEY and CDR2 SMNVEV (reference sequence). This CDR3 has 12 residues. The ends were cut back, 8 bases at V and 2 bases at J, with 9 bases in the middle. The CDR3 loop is CASSSPNYGYTF. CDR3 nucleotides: TGTGCCAGCTCTTCACCGAACTATGGCTACACCTTC.

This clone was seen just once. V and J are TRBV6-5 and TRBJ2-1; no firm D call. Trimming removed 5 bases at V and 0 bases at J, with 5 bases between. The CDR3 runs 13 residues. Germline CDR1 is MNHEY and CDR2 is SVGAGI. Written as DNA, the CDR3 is TGTGCCAGCAGTCAAAGCTCCTACAATGAGCAGTTCTTC. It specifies CASSQSSYNEQFF.

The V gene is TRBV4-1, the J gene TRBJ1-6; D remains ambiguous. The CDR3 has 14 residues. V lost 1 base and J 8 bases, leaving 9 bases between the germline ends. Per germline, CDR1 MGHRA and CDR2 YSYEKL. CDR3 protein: CASSQVGKDSPLHF. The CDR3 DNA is TGCGCCAGCAGCCAAGTTGGAAAGGATTCACCCCTCCACTTT.

This CDR3 is CASKEGSGNTIYF. CDR3 coding DNA: TGTGCCAGCAAGGAGGGTTCTGGAAACACCATATATTTT. This chain links TRBV2 with TRBJ1-3; D is unclear. With 7 bases removed from V and 1 base from J, the gap between germline ends came to 8 bases. The CDR3 consists of 13 residues. CDR1 and CDR2 from the germline V gene are SNHLY and FYNNEI.

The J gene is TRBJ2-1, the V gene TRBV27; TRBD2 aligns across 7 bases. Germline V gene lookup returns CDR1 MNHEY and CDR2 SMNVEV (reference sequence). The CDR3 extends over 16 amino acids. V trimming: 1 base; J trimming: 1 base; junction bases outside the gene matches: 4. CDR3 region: CASSLWGGSSYNEQFF. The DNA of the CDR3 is TGTGCCAGCAGTTTATGGGGAGGGAGTTCCTACAATGAGCAGTTCTTC.

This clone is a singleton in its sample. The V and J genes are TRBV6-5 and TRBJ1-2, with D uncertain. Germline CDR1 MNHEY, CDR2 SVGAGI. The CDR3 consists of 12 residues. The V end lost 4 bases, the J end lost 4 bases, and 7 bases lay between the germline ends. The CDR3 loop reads CASSFPSYGYTF. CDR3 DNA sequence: TGTGCCAGCAGTTTTCCGAGCTATGGCTACACCTTC.

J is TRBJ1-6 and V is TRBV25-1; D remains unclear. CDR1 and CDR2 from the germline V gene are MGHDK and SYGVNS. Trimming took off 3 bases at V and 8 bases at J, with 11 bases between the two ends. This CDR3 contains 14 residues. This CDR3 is CASSEGFGDSPLHF. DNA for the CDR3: TGTGCCAGCAGTGAGGGGTTTGGGGATTCACCCCTCCACTTT.